By share, the clone carrying this T cell receptor (beta chain) ranks as medium-sized. The sample belongs to a study of T cells after yellow fever vaccination. TCRdb re-analysed the 5' RACE reads in MiXCR, keeping a single row per CDR3 protein. The table includes 620,000 or so distinct CDR3 sequences, about a sixth detected once. This specimen was PBMCs, taken about 5 days after the first yellow fever vaccination. The receptor comes from a man aged 18 to 29 who received the YFV17D yellow fever vaccine.

CDR3 nucleotides: TGTGCCAGCAGGAAAAAAATGAACACTGAAGCTTTCTTT. As protein: CASRKKMNTEAFF. The gene calls are TRBV12-3 or TRBV12-4 and TRBJ1-1; D is ambiguous. This CDR3 spans 13 amino acids. Trimming took 6 bases from V and 0 from J, leaving 8 bases between them.